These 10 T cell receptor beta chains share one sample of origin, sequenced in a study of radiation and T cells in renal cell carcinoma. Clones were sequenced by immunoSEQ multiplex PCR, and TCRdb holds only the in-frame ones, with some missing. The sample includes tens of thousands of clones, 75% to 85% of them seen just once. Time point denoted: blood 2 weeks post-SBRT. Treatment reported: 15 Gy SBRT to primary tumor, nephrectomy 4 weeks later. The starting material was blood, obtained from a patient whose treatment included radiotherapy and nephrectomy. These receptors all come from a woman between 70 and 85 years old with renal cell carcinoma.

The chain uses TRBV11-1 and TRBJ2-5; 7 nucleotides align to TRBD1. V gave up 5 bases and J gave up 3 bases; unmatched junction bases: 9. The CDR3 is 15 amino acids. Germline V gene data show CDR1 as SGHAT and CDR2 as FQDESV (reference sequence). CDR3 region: CASSRVGTVKETQYF. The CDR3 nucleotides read TGTGCCAGCAGCCGAGTAGGGACAGTAAAAGAGACCCAGTACTTC.

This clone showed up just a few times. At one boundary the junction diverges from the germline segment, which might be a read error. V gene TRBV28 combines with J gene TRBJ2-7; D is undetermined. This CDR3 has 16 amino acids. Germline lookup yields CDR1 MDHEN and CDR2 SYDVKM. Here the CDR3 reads CASSSTPEFTSSTFIF. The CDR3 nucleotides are TGTGCCAGCAGTTCAACGCCAGAGTTTACGAGCAGTACTTTCATCTTC.

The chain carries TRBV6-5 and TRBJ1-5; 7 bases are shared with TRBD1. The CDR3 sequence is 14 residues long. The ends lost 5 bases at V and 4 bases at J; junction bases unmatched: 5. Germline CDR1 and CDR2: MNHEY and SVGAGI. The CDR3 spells CASSATGVNQPQHF. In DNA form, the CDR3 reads TGTGCCAGCAGTGCTACAGGGGTAAATCAGCCCCAGCATTTT.

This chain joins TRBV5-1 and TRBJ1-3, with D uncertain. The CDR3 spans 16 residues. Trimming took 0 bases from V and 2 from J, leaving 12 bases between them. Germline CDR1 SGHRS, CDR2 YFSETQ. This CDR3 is CASSLAGSLAGNTIYF. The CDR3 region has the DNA TGCGCCAGCAGCTTGGCCGGGTCTTTGGCTGGAAACACCATATATTTT.

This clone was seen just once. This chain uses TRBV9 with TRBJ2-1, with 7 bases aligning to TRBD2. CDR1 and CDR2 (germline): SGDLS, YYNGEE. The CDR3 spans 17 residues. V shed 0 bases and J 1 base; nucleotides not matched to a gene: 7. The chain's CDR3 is CASSVGPSGVSYNEQFF. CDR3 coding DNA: TGTGCCAGCAGCGTAGGTCCGAGCGGGGTTTCCTACAATGAGCAGTTCTTC.

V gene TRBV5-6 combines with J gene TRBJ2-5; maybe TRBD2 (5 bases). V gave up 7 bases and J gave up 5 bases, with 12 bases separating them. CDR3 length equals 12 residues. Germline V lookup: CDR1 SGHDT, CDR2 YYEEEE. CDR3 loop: CASSGQRETQYF. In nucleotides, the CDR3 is TGTGCCAGCTCTGGGCAGCGGGAGACCCAGTACTTC.

The CDR3 DNA is TGTGCCAGCAGCTTGGGTCGGGGCTCGAACACTGAAGCTTTCTTT. Translated: CASSLGRGSNTEAFF. The J gene is TRBJ1-1, the V gene TRBV5-6; maybe TRBD1 (5 bases). The V end lost 0 bases, the J end lost 1 base, and 10 bases lay between the germline ends. The CDR3 is 15 amino acids. The germline V gene has CDR1 SGHDT and CDR2 YYEEEE.

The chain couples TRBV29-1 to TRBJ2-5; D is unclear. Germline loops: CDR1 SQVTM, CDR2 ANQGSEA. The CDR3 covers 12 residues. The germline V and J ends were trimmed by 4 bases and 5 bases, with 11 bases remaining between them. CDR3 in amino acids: CSVGNVEETQYF. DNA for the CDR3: TGCAGCGTTGGAAACGTCGAGGAGACCCAGTACTTC.

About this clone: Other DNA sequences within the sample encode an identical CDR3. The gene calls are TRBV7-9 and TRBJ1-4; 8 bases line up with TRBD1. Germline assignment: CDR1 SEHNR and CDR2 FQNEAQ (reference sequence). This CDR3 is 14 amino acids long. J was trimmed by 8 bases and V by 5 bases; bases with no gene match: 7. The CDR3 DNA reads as TGTGCCAGCAGCCTAGGACAGGGAAGGGAAAAACTGTTTTTT. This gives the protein CASSLGQGREKLFF.

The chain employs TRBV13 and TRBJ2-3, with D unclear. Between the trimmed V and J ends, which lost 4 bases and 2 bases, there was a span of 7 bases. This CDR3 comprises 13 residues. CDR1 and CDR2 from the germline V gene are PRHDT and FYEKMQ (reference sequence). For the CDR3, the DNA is TGTGCCAGCAGCTCGCTAGACACAGATACGCAGTATTTT. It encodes CASSSLDTDTQYF.